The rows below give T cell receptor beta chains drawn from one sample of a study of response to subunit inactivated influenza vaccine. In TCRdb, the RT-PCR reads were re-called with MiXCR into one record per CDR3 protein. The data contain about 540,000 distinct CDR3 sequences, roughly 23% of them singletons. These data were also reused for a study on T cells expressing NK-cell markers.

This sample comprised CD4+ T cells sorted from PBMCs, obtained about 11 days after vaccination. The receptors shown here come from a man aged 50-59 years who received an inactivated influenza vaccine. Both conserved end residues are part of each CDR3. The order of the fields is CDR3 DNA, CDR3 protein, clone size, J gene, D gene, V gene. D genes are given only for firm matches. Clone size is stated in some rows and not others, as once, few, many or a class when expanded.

TGCGCCAGCAGCACCGGACAGGGGGCAACCCAAGAGACCCAGTACTTC CASSTGQGATQETQYF few TRBJ2-5 TRBD1 TRBV4-1
TGTGCCAGCAGCTTAGATTTTTGGACAGGGAATGATGGCTACACCTTC CASSLDFWTGNDGYTF few TRBJ1-2 TRBD1 TRBV7-2
TGTGCCAGCAGTTTATTGGGGGGCGGGGCCTACGAGCAGTACTTC CASSLLGGGAYEQYF few TRBJ2-7 . TRBV27
TGTGCCAGCAGCTTAGTTGACGAAGATACGCAGTATTTT CASSLVDEDTQYF few TRBJ2-3 . TRBV7-9
TGTGCCACCAGTGATTTCCGGACAGGGATCTATGAGCAGTTCTTC CATSDFRTGIYEQFF . TRBJ2-1 TRBD1 TRBV24-1
TGTGCCAGCAGCTTAGAGGGGCGCAGGACTGGGGAGCTGTTTTTT CASSLEGRRTGELFF . TRBJ2-2 . TRBV11-2
TGTGCCAGCACTCTCGAGCGGGGAGGGAGAGATACGCAGTATTTT CASTLERGGRDTQYF few TRBJ2-3 TRBD2 TRBV7-4
TGCAGCGTGACAATTTCGCGGGGTCCAGAAACAACCTACGAGCAGTACTTC CSVTISRGPETTYEQYF . TRBJ2-7 . TRBV29-1
TGTGCCAGCAGTAACAAAGAGACCCAGTACTTC CASSNKETQYF few TRBJ2-5 . TRBV6-1
TGCGCCAGCAGCCAAGATTACAGGGATACCTACAATGAGCAGTTCTTC CASSQDYRDTYNEQFF few TRBJ2-1 . TRBV4-3
TGTGCCAGCAGCCAGGAGACAGGGCTCACTGAAGCTTTCTTT CASSQETGLTEAFF once TRBJ1-1 TRBD1 TRBV14
TGTGCCATGGGACAGGGATCCCCCGGGGAGCTGTTTTTT CAMGQGSPGELFF . TRBJ2-2 TRBD1 TRBV10-3
TGTGCCAGCAGTATAGGACAGGCCTACGAGCAGTACTTC CASSIGQAYEQYF many TRBJ2-7 TRBD1 TRBV12-3/TRBV12-4
TGCAGTGCTAGAGGAATGAACTATGGCTACACCTTC CSARGMNYGYTF many TRBJ1-2 . TRBV20-1
TGTGCCAGCAGTTACTACGGGAATCAGCCCCAGCATTTT CASSYYGNQPQHF . TRBJ1-5 . TRBV6-2/TRBV6-3
TGCAGCGTTCAGACAGGGGCATTGTTCTTC CSVQTGALFF few TRBJ2-1 TRBD1 TRBV29-1
TGCAGCGCCTCTTCCTCCGCAATGGGTCTTCATGAGCAGTTCTTC CSASSSAMGLHEQFF few TRBJ2-1 . TRBV29-1
TGTGCCAGCAGCCAAGAAGTGGGAAATTCACCCCTCCACTTT CASSQEVGNSPLHF few TRBJ1-6 . TRBV14
TGTGCCACCAGCAGAGATATGAAGGTCTTGGAGACCCAGTACTTC CATSRDMKVLETQYF few TRBJ2-5 . TRBV15
TGTGCCAGCAGCCCCCTTTCTAGCGTGGGACGCACAGATACGCAGTATTTT CASSPLSSVGRTDTQYF few TRBJ2-3 . TRBV3-1
TGCAGCGTTGTTGGGACAGGGGTCTCTGGGGCCAACGTCCTGACTTTC CSVVGTGVSGANVLTF . TRBJ2-6 TRBD1 TRBV29-1
TGCAGTGCCCCCTCGCGAGGGCGGGGGCCCGGGGAGCTGTTTTTT CSAPSRGRGPGELFF few TRBJ2-2 . TRBV20-1
TGTGCCAGCAGCAGGGGCCCAGGGGAGAACCAGCATTTT CASSRGPGENQHF few TRBJ1-5 . TRBV7-3
TGCGCCAGCAGCTTGTTTGGGACTAAAGAGACCCAGTACTTC CASSLFGTKETQYF . TRBJ2-5 TRBD2 TRBV5-1
TGTGCCAGCAGCTTAGCAGTCAATCAGCCCCAGCATTTT CASSLAVNQPQHF . TRBJ1-5 . TRBV7-8
TGTGCCAGCAGCCAAGTGCCGATCCGGGACGCTAGCACCTACGAGCAGTACTTC CASSQVPIRDASTYEQYF . TRBJ2-7 . TRBV4-2
TGTGCCAGCAGCGCGCAGTTCTACGAGCAGTACTTC CASSAQFYEQYF few TRBJ2-7 . TRBV11-2
TGTGCCAGCAGTTTTCCCCCCGCGGGGGTCTACGAGCAGTACTTC CASSFPPAGVYEQYF . TRBJ2-7 TRBD2 TRBV12-3/TRBV12-4
TGCAGTGCTTGGACTAGCGGGAGGTCAGATACGCAGTATTTT CSAWTSGRSDTQYF once TRBJ2-3 TRBD2 TRBV20-1
TGTGCCACCAGCAGAGATGTGTTCGGGACAGGGGATGGCTACACCTTC CATSRDVFGTGDGYTF . TRBJ1-2 TRBD1 TRBV15
TGTGCCAGCAACGACGACGGGCAGCAGTATTTT CASNDDGQQYF . TRBJ2-3 . TRBV28
TGTGCCAGCACCCTACATGTATCGGTTGGCTACACCTTC CASTLHVSVGYTF few TRBJ1-2 . TRBV12-3/TRBV12-4
TGTGCCTGGAGTGGTCCAGCCCGGGAAAAACTGTTTTTT CAWSGPAREKLFF . TRBJ1-4 . TRBV30
TGTGCCAGCAGTGACCTTCAGGGGTCTGGTGGCTACACCTTC CASSDLQGSGGYTF few TRBJ1-2 . TRBV6-1
TGCAGCGCTACCGAGGGGAGCAATCAGCCCCAGCATTTT CSATEGSNQPQHF . TRBJ1-5 . TRBV29-1
TGTGCCATCAGTGAAGGCTACTCTGGAAACACCATATATTTT CAISEGYSGNTIYF few TRBJ1-3 . TRBV10-3